The present T cell receptor beta chain was sequenced within a study of T cell responses to AZD1222 COVID-19 vaccine. Study outcomes and limitations: Dominant at 160-218 and 743-854, vaccine-associated CD4 TCRs also spanned spike. Clonal diversity may have been underestimated, and the donors were mostly white British, with more females than males.

Some clones are missing from TCRdb's copy, which holds only in-frame ones; the method was immunoSEQ multiplex PCR. The sample gives around 250,000 clones, over 90% of which show up once; 0.55% is in the top ten. The CDR3 sequence is 14 residues long. Trimming stripped 2 bases from V and 1 base from J, with 7 bases between. CDR1 and CDR2 from the germline V gene are KGHSH and LQKENI. A remark on this clone: What it binds is unknown.

The sequences come from peripheral blood, collected on day 0 of AZD1222 vaccination. The chain uses TRBV18 and TRBJ2-3; D gene uncertain. The receptor was isolated from an adult in good health. CDR3 nucleotide sequence: TGTGCCAGCTCACCAGGTACCCGCACAGATACGCAGTATTTT. Protein product: CASSPGTRTDTQYF. Combining the CDR3 with reference TRBV18 and TRBJ2-3 gives the whole variable domain NAGVMQNPRHLVRRRGQEARLRCSPMKGHSHVYWYRQLPEEGLKFMVYLQKENIIDESGMPKERFSAEFPKEGPSILRIQQVVRGDSAAYFCASSPGTRTDTQYFGPGTRLTVL.